The 24 T cell receptor beta chains in this list originate from one sample, sequenced in a study of T cell responses to AZD1222 COVID-19 vaccine. Generated by immunoSEQ multiplex PCR, the TCRdb table keeps only in-frame clones and is missing some. This table has 150,000 to 200,000 clones, about 91% appearing once. The material was peripheral blood, obtained 28 days after the second AZD1222 dose. These receptors were obtained from an adult who received the AZD1222 COVID-19 vaccine.

The rearrangement links TRBV27 to TRBJ2-7; 7 positions match TRBD1. The V and J ends lost 5 bases and 3 bases, in that order; junction bases with no gene match: 4. The CDR3 is 13 amino acids. Germline assignment: CDR1 MNHEY and CDR2 SMNVEV (reference sequence). DNA of the CDR3: TGTGCCAGCAGTCTGAGGACAGGCTACGAGCAGTACTTC. Translating it yields CASSLRTGYEQYF.

The chain is built from TRBV3-1 (or the pseudogene TRBV3-2) and TRBJ1-2; a weak D match, TRBD1 (5 bases). Germline loops: CDR1 LGHDT, CDR2 YNNKEL (reference sequence). This CDR3 has 14 residues. V was cut by 4 bases and J by 8 bases, with 17 bases left in between. For the CDR3, the DNA is TGTGCCAGCAGCCCGTCGGGACTTTTTCGCGGCTACACCTTC. Translating gives CASSPSGLFRGYTF.

V gene TRBV1 combines with J gene TRBJ1-2. TRBV1 is designated a pseudogene. The CDR3 sequence is 13 residues long. In DNA form, the CDR3 reads TGCACCAGCAGCCAAGGGTGTTTCTATGGCTACACCTTC. It translates to CTSSQGCFYGYTF.

The genes are TRBV5-1 and TRBJ2-7, with 7 bases matching TRBD1. Germline CDR1 SGHRS, CDR2 YFSETQ. This CDR3 comprises 15 residues. Trimming at V came to 2 bases and at J to 1 base, leaving 6 bases not matched to a gene. CDR3 in amino acids: CASSFGPTGSYEQYF. The CDR3 region has the DNA TGCGCCAGCAGCTTTGGGCCGACAGGGTCCTACGAGCAGTACTTC.

V gene TRBV2 combines with J gene TRBJ1-1, with TRBD1 as a possible D gene (6 bases). Per the germline V gene, CDR1 is SNHLY and CDR2 is FYNNEI. The CDR3 loop spans 15 amino acids. V was shortened by 2 bases and J by 5 bases, with 15 bases between the two germline ends. The CDR3 region has the DNA TGTGCCAGCAGTGAAACGCGGGGGGCCGGGACTGAAGCTTTCTTT. Translated: CASSETRGAGTEAFF. Based on the CDR3 plus reference TRBV2 and TRBJ1-1, the full variable domain is EPEVTQTPSHQVTQMGQEVILRCVPISNHLYFYWYRQILGQKVEFLVSFYNNEISEKSEIFDDQFSVERPDGSNFTLKIRSTKLEDSAMYFCASSETRGAGTEAFFGQGTRLTVV.

The chain carries TRBV30 and TRBJ1-1, with D unclear. Trimming took off 0 bases at V and 4 bases at J, with 12 bases between the two ends. CDR1 is GTSNPN and CDR2 is SVGIG in the germline V gene (reference sequence). This CDR3 is 14 amino acids long. This CDR3 reads CAWSVWMSGTEAFF. In DNA, the CDR3 is TGTGCCTGGAGTGTATGGATGTCGGGCACTGAAGCTTTCTTT.

The V and J genes are TRBV7-9 and TRBJ2-3, with D perhaps matching TRBD1 or TRBD2 (5 bases each). The germline CDR1 and CDR2 sequences are SEHNR and FQNEAQ (reference sequence). With 5 bases removed from V and 0 bases from J, the gap between germline ends came to 9 bases. The CDR3 is 14 residues long. CDR3 region: CASSIRDSTDTQYF. CDR3 nucleotide sequence: TGTGCCAGCAGCATCCGGGACAGCACAGATACGCAGTATTTT.

This clone was counted between two and nine times. The chain joins TRBV19 to TRBJ1-5, with TRBD1 matching 7 bases. V dropped 2 bases and J dropped 2; count of bases not matched to a gene: 3. CDR1 and CDR2 from the germline V gene are LNHDA and SQIVND (reference sequence). The CDR3 sequence is 15 residues long. The CDR3 DNA reads TGTGCCAGTAGTATATATGGACAGGGCAATCAGCCCCAGCATTTT. This encodes CASSIYGQGNQPQHF.

The chain couples TRBV9 to TRBJ2-7; 12 nucleotides align to TRBD2. From germline, CDR1 is SGDLS and CDR2 YYNGEE. The length of the CDR3 is 15 residues. The J segment lost 5 bases and the V segment lost 4 bases, leaving 7 bases of the junction unmatched. CDR3 sequence: CASSLGLAGTNEQYF. DNA of the CDR3: TGTGCCAGCAGCTTAGGACTAGCGGGGACTAACGAGCAGTACTTC.

The chain uses TRBV6-1 and TRBJ1-1; tentatively, D is TRBD1 (6 bases). The CDR3 spans 14 residues. V lost 2 bases, J lost 5 bases, and 12 bases lay in between. Germline CDR1 and CDR2: MNHNS and SASEGT. CDR3 DNA sequence: TGTGCCAGCAGTGAACAGGGGCGCCTAACTGAAGCTTTCTTT. Protein product: CASSEQGRLTEAFF.

The gene calls are TRBV27 and TRBJ2-1, with TRBD2 matching over 12 bases. Per germline, CDR1 MNHEY and CDR2 SMNVEV (reference sequence). Trimming removed 5 bases from V and 5 bases from J; junction bases left unmatched: 4. This CDR3 has 15 amino acids. The CDR3: CASSPRLAGDNEQFF. CDR3 sequence (DNA): TGTGCCAGCAGTCCTCGACTAGCGGGGGACAATGAGCAGTTCTTC.

This clone was detected a few times. This chain uses TRBV19 with TRBJ1-1, with D possibly matching TRBD1 (6 bases). The CDR3 is 16 amino acids. V was clipped by 3 bases and J by 4 bases, with 18 bases between them. Germline loops: CDR1 LNHDA, CDR2 SQIVND (reference sequence). The CDR3 coding sequence is TGTGCCAGTAGTATGGACAGACAGGTTGGAGGCACTGAAGCTTTCTTT. Translating it yields CASSMDRQVGGTEAFF. The whole variable domain, remainder taken from reference TRBV19 and TRBJ1-1, is DGGITQSPKYLFRKEGQNVTLSCEQNLNHDAMYWYRQDPGQGLRLIYYSQIVNDFQKGDIAEGYSVSREKKESFPLTVTSAQKNPTAFYLCASSMDRQVGGTEAFFGQGTRLTVV.

CDR3 sequence (DNA): TGTGCCAGCTCACCTGCAGGGGGCAATGAAAAACTGTTTTTT. It specifies CASSPAGGNEKLFF. The chain joins TRBV18 to TRBJ1-4; the match to TRBD1 covers 8 bases. Looked up from germline, CDR1 is KGHSH and CDR2 is LQKENI. There are 14 residues in the CDR3. The V segment lost 3 bases and the J segment 5 bases; nucleotides outside the gene matches: 2.

The chain recombines TRBV3-1 (or the pseudogene TRBV3-2) with TRBJ2-1, with 10 bases that match TRBD2. The V segment lost 5 bases and the J segment 2 bases; nucleotides outside the gene matches: 3. Per the germline V gene, CDR1 is LGHDT and CDR2 is YNNKEL (reference sequence). The CDR3 consists of 15 residues. This CDR3 reads CASSFSGGTYNEQFF. For the CDR3, the DNA is TGTGCCAGCAGCTTTAGCGGGGGGACCTACAATGAGCAGTTCTTC.

This chain joins TRBV6-5 and TRBJ1-2; no firm D call. The V gene lost 8 bases and the J gene lost 0 bases, with 7 bases spanning the gap. The CDR3 is 12 residues long. From germline, CDR1 is MNHEY and CDR2 SVGAGI. CDR3 residues: CASQIANYGYTF. DNA for the CDR3: TGTGCCAGCCAGATTGCTAACTATGGCTACACCTTC.

The chain's CDR3 is CASSPVAGTSETQYF. In DNA, the CDR3 is TGTGCCAGCTCACCAGTAGCAGGGACCTCTGAGACCCAGTACTTC. V is TRBV18 and J is TRBJ2-5, with D possibly called TRBD1 or TRBD2 (5 bases each). The CDR3 contains 15 residues. The germline gives CDR1 KGHSH, CDR2 LQKENI. V was pared by 2 bases and J by 5 bases, with 15 bases between.

V gene TRBV30 combines with J gene TRBJ2-3; 13 bases match TRBD2. Unmatched junction bases numbered 4, after V lost 7 bases and J lost 6 bases. The germline gives CDR1 GTSNPN, CDR2 SVGIG (reference sequence). The CDR3 contains 13 residues. The CDR3 DNA reads TGTGCCTACAGGACTAGCGGGGGCGATACGCAGTATTTT. It codes for CAYRTSGGDTQYF.

The J gene is TRBJ2-1, the V gene TRBV14; D perhaps matches TRBD1 (6 bases). The germline V gene has CDR1 SGHDN and CDR2 FVKESK. The CDR3 sequence is 16 residues long. V lost 2 bases and J 9 bases, leaving 20 bases between the germline ends. The CDR3 spells CASSQPLGGQWGEQFF. The CDR3 bases are TGTGCCAGCAGCCAACCCCTGGGCGGACAGTGGGGTGAGCAGTTCTTC.

J is TRBJ2-7 and V is TRBV29-1; a possible D gene is TRBD1 (5 bases). Germline lookup yields CDR1 SQVTM and CDR2 ANQGSEA. The CDR3 is 11 amino acids. V was cut by 6 bases and J by 3 bases, with 9 bases left in between. In DNA form, the CDR3 reads TGCAGCGTCGGAAGGGGCTACGAGCAGTACTTC. This gives the protein CSVGRGYEQYF.

In this sample, this clone turned up once. This rearrangement joins TRBV5-6 to TRBJ1-4; no clear D. Between the trimmed V and J ends, which lost 4 bases and 6 bases, there was a span of 16 bases. Germline CDR1 is SGHDT and CDR2 is YYEEEE. The CDR3 runs 15 residues. The CDR3 protein is CASSHKPGNHEKLFF. In DNA form, the CDR3 reads TGTGCCAGCAGCCACAAGCCGGGAAACCATGAAAAACTGTTTTTT.

The rearrangement links TRBV19 to TRBJ2-6; 11 bases line up with TRBD1. J gave up 0 bases and V 5 bases, and 3 bases lay outside the gene matches. The CDR3 runs to 17 residues. Germline V lookup: CDR1 LNHDA, CDR2 SQIVND (reference sequence). CDR3 residues: CASSSGTGGSGANVLTF. CDR3 in DNA: TGTGCCAGTAGTTCTGGGACAGGGGGCTCTGGGGCCAACGTCCTGACTTTC. Supplemented by reference TRBV19 and TRBJ2-6, the full variable domain reads DGGITQSPKYLFRKEGQNVTLSCEQNLNHDAMYWYRQDPGQGLRLIYYSQIVNDFQKGDIAEGYSVSREKKESFPLTVTSAQKNPTAFYLCASSSGTGGSGANVLTFGAGSRLTVL.

This sequence joins TRBV6-5 and TRBJ2-1; D possibly corresponds to TRBD2 (7 bases). Germline V CDR1 and CDR2: MNHEY, SVGAGI. The CDR3 length is 15 residues. V lost 7 bases, J lost 7 bases, and 20 bases lay in between. Written as DNA, the CDR3 is TGTGCCAGCATCCAATGGGGGGGCGCGGTGAATGAGCAGTTCTTC. Translated, it gives CASIQWGGAVNEQFF.

V gene TRBV6-6 combines with J gene TRBJ1-4, with no clear D. V gave up 7 bases and J gave up 8 bases, with 17 bases separating them. This CDR3 is built from 14 residues. CDR1 is MNHNY and CDR2 is SVGAGI in the germline V gene (reference sequence). CDR3 loop: CASTQLRMAEKLFF. CDR3 bases: TGTGCCAGCACCCAACTTAGGATGGCGGAAAAACTGTTTTTT.

The chain joins TRBV7-2 to TRBJ2-4, with 9 bases lining up with TRBD1. The germline CDR1 and CDR2 sequences are SGHTA and FQGNSA. V lost 5 bases to trimming and J lost 0 bases; unmatched junction nucleotides: 5. CDR3 length: 16 residues. CDR3: CASSPTGGIAKNIQYF. Here the CDR3 DNA reads TGTGCCAGCAGCCCTACAGGGGGCATAGCCAAAAACATTCAGTACTTC.